The 12 T cell receptor beta chains below were found in one sample sequenced in a study of blood T cell repertoires in COVID-19. The repertoire was sequenced with immunoSEQ multiplex PCR; TCRdb's copy has only in-frame clones and lacks some. Counted here are roughly 67,000 clones, approximately 90% occurring once; the ten biggest clones make up less than 1.5%. The sample taken for sequencing was peripheral blood. The receptor source for this set is a woman aged 60 to 75 with acute or convalescent COVID-19.

V and J are TRBV7-2 and TRBJ1-2; maybe TRBD1 (5 bases). V lost 5 bases, J lost 8 bases, and 18 bases lay in between. Germline V gives CDR1 SGHTA, CDR2 FQGNSA. The CDR3 contains 14 residues. The CDR3 is CASSPGPGSMGYTF. The CDR3 region has the DNA TGTGCCAGCAGCCCCGGTCCAGGGTCGATGGGCTACACCTTC. The full variable domain, completed using reference TRBV7-2 and TRBJ1-2, is GAGVSQSPSNKVTEKGKDVELRCDPISGHTALYWYRQSLGQGLEFLIYFQGNSAPDKSGLPSDRFSAERTGGSVSTLTIQRTQQEDSAVYLCASSPGPGSMGYTFGSGTRLTVV.

V usage is TRBV5-1 and J usage is TRBJ2-1, with 9 bases fitting TRBD2. Trimming took 0 bases from V and 7 from J; bases not matched to a gene: 5. The CDR3 covers 15 residues. Germline V CDR1 and CDR2: SGHRS, YFSETQ. The CDR3 bases are TGCGCCAGCAGCTTGGCTTTAGCGGGAGAAAATGAGCAGTTCTTC. This sequence encodes CASSLALAGENEQFF.

This clone was detected a few times. This rearrangement joins TRBV11-2 to TRBJ1-1; 11 nucleotides align to TRBD1. From germline, CDR1 is SGHAT and CDR2 FQNNGV. With V trimmed by 1 base and J by 5 bases, 3 bases remained unmatched. This CDR3 is built from 15 residues. The CDR3 bases are TGTGCCAGCAGCTTAGTCGGGACAGGGGGTACTGAAGCTTTCTTT. It codes for CASSLVGTGGTEAFF.

Details on this clone: Other DNA sequences in the same sample also yield this CDR3. The chain carries TRBV5-1 and TRBJ1-2; D not resolved. Trimming stripped 0 bases from V and 4 bases from J, with 4 bases between. Germline V gene data show CDR1 as SGHRS and CDR2 as YFSETQ. CDR3 length equals 12 residues. Written as DNA, the CDR3 is TGCGCCAGCAGCTTGGCGGGCTATGGCTACACCTTC. Translating it yields CASSLAGYGYTF.

This rearrangement joins TRBV5-4 to TRBJ1-4; no reliable D call. The germline V and J ends were trimmed by 0 bases and 2 bases, with 11 bases remaining between them. Per germline, CDR1 SGHNT and CDR2 YYREEE (reference sequence). This CDR3 contains 16 residues. The CDR3 region is CASSLDLGGTNEKLFF. The CDR3 nucleotides read TGTGCCAGCAGCTTGGACCTCGGAGGGACTAATGAAAAACTGTTTTTT.

The J gene is TRBJ1-1, the V gene TRBV6-5; weak D call: TRBD1 (5 bases). Germline V gene sequence: CDR1 MNHEY, CDR2 SVGAGI. The CDR3 totals 14 residues. V lost 6 bases to trimming and J lost 4 bases, with 15 bases between them. CDR3 nucleotides: TGTGCCAGCAGCGCGACAGTCCTGGGCACTGAAGCTTTCTTT. This codes for CASSATVLGTEAFF.

Note on this clone: Other DNA sequences in this specimen translate into the identical CDR3. J is TRBJ1-2 and V is TRBV10-1; D uncertain. Germline V gives CDR1 WNHNN, CDR2 SYGVQD (reference sequence). The CDR3 loop spans 12 amino acids. V lost 6 bases to trimming and J lost 4 bases, with 9 bases between them. The CDR3: CASSCASYGYTF. The CDR3 DNA sequence: TGCGCCAGCAGCTGCGCCTCCTATGGCTACACCTTC.

This chain uses TRBV6-1 with TRBJ1-4, with 11 bases that match TRBD1. The trim removed 1 base at V and 8 bases at J, leaving 3 bases unmatched. The CDR3 is 15 residues long. Germline loops: CDR1 MNHNS, CDR2 SASEGT. CDR3 amino acids: CASSEGGTGGEKLFF. The CDR3 region has the DNA TGTGCCAGCAGTGAAGGAGGGACAGGGGGGGAAAAACTGTTTTTT.

The chain combines TRBV5-1 with TRBJ1-1, with TRBD1 matching over 9 bases. Germline V CDR1 and CDR2: SGHRS, YFSETQ. The CDR3 covers 16 residues. Trimming took 5 bases from V and 0 from J; bases not matched to a gene: 8. This CDR3 is CASRFGQGIMNTEAFF. The CDR3 DNA reads as TGCGCCAGCAGGTTTGGACAGGGGATTATGAACACTGAAGCTTTCTTT.

This sequence joins TRBV9 and TRBJ1-2, with 7 bases that match TRBD1. The CDR3 has 13 residues. Germline-derived CDR1 and CDR2 are SGDLS and YYNGEE. V gave up 5 bases and J gave up 4 bases; unmatched junction bases: 5. The CDR3 sequence is CASRQQGIYGYTF. The CDR3 coding sequence is TGTGCCAGCAGGCAACAGGGGATCTATGGCTACACCTTC.

This sequence joins TRBV7-6 and TRBJ2-2, with a possible D match to TRBD2 (6 bases). The V and J ends lost 1 base and 6 bases respectively, with 18 bases between them. From germline, CDR1 is SGHVS and CDR2 FNYEAQ. CDR3 length: 17 residues. CDR3: CASSLVVAGSTAGELFF. In DNA, the CDR3 is TGTGCCAGCAGCTTAGTAGTCGCCGGGAGTACGGCCGGGGAGCTGTTTTTT.

V and J are TRBV11-3 and TRBJ2-3; TRBD1 matches 9 bases. The CDR3 runs 13 residues. Germline V gene lookup returns CDR1 SGHNT and CDR2 YENEEA. Trimming removed 5 bases from V and 4 bases from J; junction bases left unmatched: 1. The CDR3 region has the DNA TGTGCCAGCAGCCGGACAGGGGCAGATACGCAGTATTTT. This sequence encodes CASSRTGADTQYF.